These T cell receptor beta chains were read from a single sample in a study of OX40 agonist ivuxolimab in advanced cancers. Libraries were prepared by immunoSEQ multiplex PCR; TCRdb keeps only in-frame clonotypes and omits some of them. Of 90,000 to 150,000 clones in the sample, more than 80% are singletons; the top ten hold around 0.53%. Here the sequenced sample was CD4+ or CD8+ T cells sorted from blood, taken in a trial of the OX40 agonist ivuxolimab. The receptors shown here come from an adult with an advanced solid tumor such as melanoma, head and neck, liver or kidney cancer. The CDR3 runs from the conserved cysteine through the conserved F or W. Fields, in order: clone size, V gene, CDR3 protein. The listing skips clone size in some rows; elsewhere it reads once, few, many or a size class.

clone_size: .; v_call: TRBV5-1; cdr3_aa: CASSLFGFSGGSGNTIYF
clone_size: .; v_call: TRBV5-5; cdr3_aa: CASSFGDRVPNTIYF
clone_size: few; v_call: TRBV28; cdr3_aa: CASSPQGDGSPLHF
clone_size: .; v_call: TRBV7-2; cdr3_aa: CASSWGLAGVGDTQYF
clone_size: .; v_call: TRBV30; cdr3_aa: CAWSFSLNTEAFF
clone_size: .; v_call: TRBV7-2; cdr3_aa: CASTRDRFNEKLFF
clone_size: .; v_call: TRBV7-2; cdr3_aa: CASSVVGTSFNEQFF
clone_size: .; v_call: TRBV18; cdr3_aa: CASSPMDGYTDTQYF
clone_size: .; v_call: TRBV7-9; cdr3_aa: CASSPGQPSNTGELFF
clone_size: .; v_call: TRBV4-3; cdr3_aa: CASSRGSGGPVEQFF
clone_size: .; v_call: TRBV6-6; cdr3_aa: CASSRLSYEQYF
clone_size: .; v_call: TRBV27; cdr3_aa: CASSLLFSGKAQPQHF
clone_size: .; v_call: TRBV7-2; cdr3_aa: CASSLGDNLIYEQYF
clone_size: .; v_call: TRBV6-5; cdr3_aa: CASTGQGWYEQFF
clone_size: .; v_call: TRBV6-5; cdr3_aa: CASSPGDRVDEKLFF
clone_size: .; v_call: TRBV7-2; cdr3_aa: CASSLEGQLNNSPLHF
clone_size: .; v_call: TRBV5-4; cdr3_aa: CASSSADRGYGYTF
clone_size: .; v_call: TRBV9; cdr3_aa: CASSVETSGGLEQFF
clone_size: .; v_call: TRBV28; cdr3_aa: CASTGLRTEAFF
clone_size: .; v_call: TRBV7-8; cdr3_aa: CASSTDRVREQFF
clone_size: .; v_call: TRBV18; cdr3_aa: CASSPNLLGNNSPLHF
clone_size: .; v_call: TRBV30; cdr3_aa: CACRDRGYNEQFF
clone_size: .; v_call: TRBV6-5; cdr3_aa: CASSRDRGGNTIYF
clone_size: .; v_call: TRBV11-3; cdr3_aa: CASSFGGEQYF
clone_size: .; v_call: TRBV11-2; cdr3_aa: CASSPRARRDGYTF
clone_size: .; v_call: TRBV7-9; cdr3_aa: CASSSGSQTNEKLFF
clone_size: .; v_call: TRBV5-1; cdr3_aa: CASSVGGGYEAFF
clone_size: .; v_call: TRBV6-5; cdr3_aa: CASSYYINYGYTF
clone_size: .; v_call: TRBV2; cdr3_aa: CASSDGVAKNIQYF
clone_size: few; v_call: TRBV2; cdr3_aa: CASSEVTHEQYF
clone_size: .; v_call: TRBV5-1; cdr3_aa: CASSLDTPGRDRGFTDTQYF
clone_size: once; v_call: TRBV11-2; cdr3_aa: CASSLGEPRSDTQYF
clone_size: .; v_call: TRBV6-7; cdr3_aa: CASSAAERLQSRANVLTF
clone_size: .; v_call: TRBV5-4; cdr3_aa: CASSPGQGTNYGYTF
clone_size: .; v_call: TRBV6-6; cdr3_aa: CASTQGGGYTF
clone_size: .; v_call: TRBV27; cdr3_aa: CASSLYPLAGTEAFF
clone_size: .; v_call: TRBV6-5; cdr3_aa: CASSYFAGTSNPLHF
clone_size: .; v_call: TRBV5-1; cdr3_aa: CASKTQGSGNTIYF
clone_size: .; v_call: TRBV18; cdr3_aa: CASSSSGKQETQYF
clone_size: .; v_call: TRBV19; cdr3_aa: CASSRQGSSGGYTF
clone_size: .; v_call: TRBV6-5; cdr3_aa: CASSYSSNEQFF
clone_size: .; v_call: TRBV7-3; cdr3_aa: CASSRDLGTGELFF
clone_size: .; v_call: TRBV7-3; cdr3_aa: CATRGGQVTDTQYF
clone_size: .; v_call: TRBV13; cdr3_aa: CASSLAAYDNSPFSGNTIYF
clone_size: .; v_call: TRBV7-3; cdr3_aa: CASSLYPRDPGSGYTF
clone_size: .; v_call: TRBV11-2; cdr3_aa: CASSIDRGPYEQYF
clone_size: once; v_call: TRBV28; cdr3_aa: CASTRAPQVLYNSPLHF
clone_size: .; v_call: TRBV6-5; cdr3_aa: CASSYSRGGMETQYF
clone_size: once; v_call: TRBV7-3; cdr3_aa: CASSLMGSGGTTDTQYF
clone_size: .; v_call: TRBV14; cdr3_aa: CASSPGGPNRGAQETQYF
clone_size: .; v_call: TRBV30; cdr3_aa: CAWTGGRGYEQYF
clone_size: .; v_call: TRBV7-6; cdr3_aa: CASSLGSGGAYEQYF
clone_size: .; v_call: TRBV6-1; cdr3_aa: CASRTTGVHEQYF